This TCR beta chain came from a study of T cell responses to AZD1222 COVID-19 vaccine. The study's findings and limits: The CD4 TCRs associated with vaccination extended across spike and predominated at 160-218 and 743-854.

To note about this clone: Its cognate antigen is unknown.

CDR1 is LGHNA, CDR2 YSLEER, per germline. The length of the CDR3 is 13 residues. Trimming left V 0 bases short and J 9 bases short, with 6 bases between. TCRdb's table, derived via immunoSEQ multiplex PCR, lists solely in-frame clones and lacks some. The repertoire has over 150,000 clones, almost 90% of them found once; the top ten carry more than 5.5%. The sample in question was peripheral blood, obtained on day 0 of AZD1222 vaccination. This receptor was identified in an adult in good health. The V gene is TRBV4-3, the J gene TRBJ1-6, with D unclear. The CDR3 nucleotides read TGCGCCAGCAGCCAAGAATACGGTTCACCCCTCCACTTT. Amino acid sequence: CASSQEYGSPLHF.